A single sample is the source of the 27 T cell receptor beta chains below, sequenced in a study of blood T cell repertoires in COVID-19 (dated by TCRdb to 2018 to 2021). The protocol used for the library was the immunoSEQ multiplex PCR assay. The clones in this table, taken by TCRdb from immuneACCESS, are in-frame only. Not every clone is retained; where verified, under half of the shortfall comes from an unresolved V gene, and the cause of the rest is unknown. In this sample the table shows 150,000 to 200,000 clones, roughly 83% of which occur a single time. Less than 2% of the sample is taken by the ten largest. The specimen was peripheral blood. Every receptor here comes from a human donor in a cohort sampled during active COVID-19.

The chain links TRBV3-1 (or the pseudogene TRBV3-2) to TRBJ1-1, with D hard to call. V was cut by 5 bases and J by 10 bases, with 14 bases left in between. The CDR3 is 12 amino acids. The germline CDR1 and CDR2 sequences are LGHDT and YNNKEL (reference sequence). For the CDR3, the DNA is TGTGCCAGCAGCGCGGGGAGGAGGTCAGCTTTCTTT. This gives the protein CASSAGRRSAFF.

This clone has a handful of counts. This chain links TRBV28 with TRBJ1-2; no firm D call. V lost 6 bases and J lost 3, with 11 bases in between. The CDR3 length is 13 residues. Per germline, CDR1 MDHEN and CDR2 SYDVKM. The CDR3 here is CASSPDKYYGYTF. CDR3 DNA sequence: TGTGCCAGCAGCCCCGACAAGTACTATGGCTACACCTTC.

This clone was found once. This chain joins TRBV7-6 and TRBJ2-2, with TRBD2 identical over 10 bases. The CDR3 is made up of 18 amino acids. Germline CDR1 SGHVS, CDR2 FNYEAQ. With V trimmed by 4 bases and J by 4 bases, 12 bases remained unmatched. The CDR3 nucleotides are TGTGCCAGCAGCTCGCCCCAGCGGGGGGGCCTTAGCACCGGGGAGCTGTTTTTT. Amino acid sequence: CASSSPQRGGLSTGELFF.

The chain is built from TRBV7-8 and TRBJ2-1, with D uncertain. Germline assignment: CDR1 SGHVS and CDR2 FQNEAQ. Trimming took off 1 base at V and 0 bases at J, with 10 bases between the two ends. The CDR3 runs to 16 residues. The CDR3 DNA sequence: TGTGCCAGCAGCTTAGTGGGCCCCAGCTCCTACAATGAGCAGTTCTTC. Translated, it gives CASSLVGPSSYNEQFF.

The chain has TRBV18 and TRBJ1-5; 12 bases are shared with TRBD1. Germline values: CDR1 KGHSH, CDR2 LQKENI. Trimming cost V 6 bases and J 0 bases; bases outside gene matches: 9. CDR3 length: 18 amino acids. The CDR3 region has the DNA TGTGCCAGCTCTCCCGGGACAGGGGGCGTAAATAGCAATCAGCCCCAGCATTTT. Translating it yields CASSPGTGGVNSNQPQHF.

This chain joins TRBV6-5 and TRBJ2-7, with 7 bases matching TRBD1. V lost 2 bases, J lost 0 bases, and 4 bases stayed unmatched. CDR3 length: 15 amino acids. The V gene's germline CDR1 is MNHEY and CDR2 SVGAGI. Written as DNA, the CDR3 is TGTGCCAGCAGTTACACCGGGACAGCCTCCTACGAGCAGTACTTC. Its translation is CASSYTGTASYEQYF.

The chain has TRBV12-2 and TRBJ2-7; the table calls TRBD2, which could not be checked here. TRBV12-2 is listed as a pseudogene. CDR3 size: 16 residues. In DNA, the CDR3 is TGTGCAAGTCGCTTGGTAGCGGGAGGACTCCACTACGAGCAGTACTTC. It specifies CASRLVAGGLHYEQYF.

This chain connects TRBV6-5 to TRBJ1-2, with a tentative D call TRBD1 (5 bases). CDR3 length: 12 residues. The ends were cut back, 2 bases at V and 8 bases at J, with 9 bases in the middle. Germline CDR1 reads MNHEY; CDR2 reads SVGAGI. The CDR3 sequence: CASSYGGEGYTF. Written as DNA, the CDR3 is TGTGCCAGCAGTTACGGGGGGGAAGGCTACACCTTC.

The chain couples TRBV4-2 to TRBJ2-4; the match to TRBD2 covers 10 bases. Germline trimming cut 4 bases from V and 1 base from J; bases unmatched to any gene: 19. The CDR3 length is 21 residues. CDR1 and CDR2 from the germline V gene are LGHNA and YNFKEQ. The CDR3 is CASSPEGDLAGVGRAKNIQYF. As DNA, the CDR3 is TGTGCCAGCAGCCCCGAGGGGGACCTAGCGGGAGTAGGTCGTGCCAAAAACATTCAGTACTTC.

V is TRBV27 and J is TRBJ1-5; TRBD1 aligns across 7 bases. This CDR3 has 15 amino acids. Germline V gives CDR1 MNHEY, CDR2 SMNVEV (reference sequence). J was trimmed by 4 bases and V by 2 bases; bases with no gene match: 5. CDR3 protein: CASSLEGASNQPQHF. CDR3 DNA: TGTGCCAGCAGTTTAGAGGGGGCTTCTAATCAGCCCCAGCATTTT.

V gene TRBV6-5 combines with J gene TRBJ2-7; possibly TRBD1 for D (6 bases). Germline CDR1 reads MNHEY; CDR2 reads SVGAGI. The CDR3 contains 15 residues. Trimming cost V 1 base and J 2 bases, with 12 bases left between them. This CDR3 is CASSYLDKGAYEQYF. In DNA, the CDR3 is TGTGCCAGCAGTTACTTGGACAAGGGGGCCTACGAGCAGTACTTC.

The rearrangement uses TRBV11-3 and TRBJ1-1, with TRBD1 matching 9 bases. V dropped 1 base and J dropped 5; count of bases not matched to a gene: 5. The germline gives CDR1 SGHNT, CDR2 YENEEA. The length of the CDR3 is 15 residues. For the CDR3, the DNA is TGTGCCAGCAGCTTAGGGGGACAGGGTGTAACTGAAGCTTTCTTT. Amino acid sequence: CASSLGGQGVTEAFF.

V and J are TRBV7-9 and TRBJ1-1, with 8 bases matching TRBD1. V dropped 5 bases and J dropped 4; count of bases not matched to a gene: 15. CDR3 length: 17 residues. Germline assignment: CDR1 SEHNR and CDR2 FQNEAQ (reference sequence). In DNA, the CDR3 is TGTGCCAGCAGCGCGTTGGGGGACAGGCCGGGGAGCACTGAAGCTTTCTTT. This codes for CASSALGDRPGSTEAFF.

The chain uses TRBV27 and TRBJ1-5; 8 bases line up with TRBD1. The CDR3 consists of 15 residues. Germline V gives CDR1 MNHEY, CDR2 SMNVEV (reference sequence). The trim removed 0 bases at V and 2 bases at J, leaving 0 bases unmatched. The CDR3 loop is CASSLSTGGNQPQHF. CDR3 nucleotides: TGTGCCAGCAGTTTATCGACAGGGGGCAATCAGCCCCAGCATTTT.

This rearrangement joins TRBV19 to TRBJ1-2; D possibly corresponds to TRBD1 (6 bases). There are 12 residues in the CDR3. Germline lookup yields CDR1 LNHDA and CDR2 SQIVND (reference sequence). Deletions cut 4 bases from V and 5 bases from J, with 8 bases between. CDR3 amino acids: CASSNRAYGYTF. DNA for the CDR3: TGTGCCAGTAGTAACAGGGCGTATGGCTACACCTTC.

The V and J genes are TRBV5-5 and TRBJ1-4; the match to TRBD1 covers 10 bases. The CDR3 is made up of 16 amino acids. V gave up 2 bases and J gave up 12 bases; unmatched junction bases: 13. Germline assignment: CDR1 SGHKS and CDR2 YYEKEE (reference sequence). CDR3 region: CASSFSPGQGIEELFF. The CDR3 nucleotides read TGTGCCAGCAGCTTTTCCCCGGGACAGGGGATCGAGGAACTGTTTTTT.

This rearrangement joins TRBV27 to TRBJ2-5; 8 bases match TRBD2. This CDR3 contains 16 residues. The V and J ends lost 5 bases and 1 base, in that order; junction bases with no gene match: 9. Germline V gives CDR1 MNHEY, CDR2 SMNVEV (reference sequence). The CDR3 DNA reads TGTGCCAGCAGTACATCCGGGACTAGAGGCCAAGAGACCCAGTACTTC. This translates into CASSTSGTRGQETQYF.

V gene TRBV3-1 (or the pseudogene TRBV3-2) combines with J gene TRBJ1-1, with D uncertain. This CDR3 region has 15 residues. CDR1 LGHDT and CDR2 YNNKEL come from the germline V gene (reference sequence). Deletions cut 1 base from V and 2 bases from J, with 11 bases between. CDR3 protein: CASSQGGLSNTEAFF. For the CDR3, the DNA is TGTGCCAGCAGCCAAGGAGGACTCAGCAACACTGAAGCTTTCTTT.

The rearrangement joins TRBV28 to TRBJ1-2; D is undetermined. The germline V and J ends were trimmed by 6 bases and 4 bases, with 12 bases remaining between them. The CDR3 totals 13 residues. Germline values: CDR1 MDHEN, CDR2 SYDVKM. The CDR3 bases are TGTGCCAGCAGCCCGCCGAGTTCCTATGGCTACACCTTC. Residues: CASSPPSSYGYTF.

This clone showed up just once. This chain connects TRBV29-1 to TRBJ2-3, with 7 bases identical to TRBD2. The CDR3 extends over 14 amino acids. J gave up 2 bases and V 2 bases, and 4 bases lay outside the gene matches. Germline V lookup: CDR1 SQVTM, CDR2 ANQGSEA. The CDR3 sequence is CSVEPSGLTDTQYF. The CDR3 DNA is TGCAGCGTTGAACCTAGCGGCCTCACAGATACGCAGTATTTT.

The chain couples TRBV10-2 to TRBJ1-5, with TRBD1 as a possible D gene (6 bases). Trimming took off 10 bases at V and 0 bases at J, with 16 bases between the two ends. The CDR3 contains 15 residues. The germline V gene encodes CDR1 WSHSY and CDR2 SAAADI. CDR3 sequence reads: CATRGGLYSNQPQHF. DNA of the CDR3: TGCGCCACCCGCGGGGGGCTGTATAGCAATCAGCCCCAGCATTTT.

This chain connects TRBV28 to TRBJ1-1, with D possibly being TRBD1 (6 bases). The V and J ends lost 2 bases and 4 bases respectively, with 11 bases between them. Germline V lookup: CDR1 MDHEN, CDR2 SYDVKM. CDR3 length: 14 amino acids. The CDR3 DNA reads as TGTGCCAGCAGTTTAAGGGGGGAGGGCACTGAAGCTTTCTTT. Translation: CASSLRGEGTEAFF.

This clone was picked up one time. The chain carries TRBV7-2 and TRBJ1-2; D remains unclear. This CDR3 has 15 amino acids. The germline CDR1 and CDR2 sequences are SGHTA and FQGNSA. V lost 2 bases and J lost 4, with 14 bases in between. DNA for the CDR3: TGTGCCAGCAGCTTAAGTGGAGGGAGCGGCTATGGCTACACCTTC. This translates into CASSLSGGSGYGYTF.

The rearrangement uses TRBV7-8 and TRBJ1-6, with 7 bases identical to TRBD1. Trimming took 0 bases from V and 9 from J; bases not matched to a gene: 2. The CDR3 sequence is 14 residues long. In germline, CDR1 is SGHVS, CDR2 FQNEAQ. Here the CDR3 reads CASSLAGGGSPLHF. CDR3 sequence (DNA): TGTGCCAGCAGCTTAGCAGGGGGCGGTTCACCCCTCCACTTT.

This chain uses TRBV4-3 with TRBJ2-1, with 7 positions matching TRBD2. Germline CDR1 LGHNA, CDR2 YSLEER. This CDR3 has 19 amino acids. Trimming at V came to 0 bases and at J to 0 bases, leaving 11 bases not matched to a gene. This chain's CDR3 is CASSQEAGVGRPSYNEQFF. The CDR3 DNA reads as TGCGCCAGCAGCCAAGAGGCGGGAGTAGGTCGTCCCTCCTACAATGAGCAGTTCTTC.

This chain connects TRBV6-5 to TRBJ2-7, with D maybe TRBD1 (6 bases). Looked up from germline, CDR1 is MNHEY and CDR2 is SVGAGI. The CDR3 is 15 amino acids. With 4 bases removed from V and 4 bases from J, the gap between germline ends came to 17 bases. The CDR3 reads CASSSPPQGSYEQYF. The CDR3 DNA follows: TGTGCCAGCAGTTCCCCCCCGCAGGGGTCGTACGAGCAGTACTTC.

The chain has TRBV7-6 and TRBJ2-1; 9 nucleotides align to TRBD1. V trimming: 0 bases; J trimming: 4 bases; junction bases outside the gene matches: 4. Germline CDR1 reads SGHVS; CDR2 reads FNYEAQ. CDR3 size: 16 residues. CDR3 loop: CASSLAGGTGYNEQFF. The DNA for the CDR3 is TGTGCCAGCAGCTTAGCGGGGGGGACAGGGTACAATGAGCAGTTCTTC. Based on the CDR3 plus reference TRBV7-6 and TRBJ2-1, the full variable domain is GAGVSQSPRYKVTKRGQDVALRCDPISGHVSLYWYRQALGQGPEFLTYFNYEAQQDKSGLPNDRFSAERPEGSISTLTIQRTEQRDSAMYRCASSLAGGTGYNEQFFGPGTRLTVL.